The rows below give T cell receptor beta chains drawn from one sample of a study of identical twins. TCRdb re-derived calls from the 5' RACE reads in MiXCR, one entry per CDR3 protein. The sample holds around 230,000 distinct CDR3 sequences; about 6.7% are singletons and the top ten take 13% to 15%. These data also formed part of another study, on T cells expressing NK-cell markers.

Sequenced input: CD8+ T cells sorted from blood. The receptors were gathered from a woman between 18 and 29 years old in good health. The CDR3 runs from the conserved cysteine through the conserved F or W. Not every row has a clone size; where given, it reads once, few, many or a size class.

TRBV10-3	TRBJ2-7	many	CAISGQAYEQYF
TRBV6-2/TRBV6-3	TRBJ1-1	few	CATRGVGDTEAFF
TRBV7-9	TRBJ1-2	few	CASRKDVYGYTF
TRBV3-1	TRBJ2-1	many	CASSVTYREQFF
TRBV19	TRBJ1-4	.	CASSMYSGEKLFF
TRBV7-6	TRBJ2-1	few	CASSSLPLLAGGLNEQFF
TRBV30	TRBJ2-1	.	CAWTDLIEQFF
TRBV4-1	TRBJ1-5	few	CASSQENSNQPQHF
TRBV7-9	TRBJ1-1	many	CASSSARGTGANTEAFF
TRBV3-1	TRBJ2-7	few	CASSQALAGLGDEQYF
TRBV18	TRBJ2-1	few	CASSPMSNEQFF
TRBV12-3/TRBV12-4	TRBJ2-7	many	CASSFGLEQYF
TRBV6-1	TRBJ1-1	.	CASRSNGPGTEAFF
TRBV10-3	TRBJ1-5	few	CAIGGNSNQPQHF
TRBV4-3	TRBJ2-7	few	CASSQDWRGEQYF
TRBV10-3	TRBJ2-1	many	CAISEDSGANEQFF
TRBV7-8	TRBJ2-3	many	CASSSEDTQYF
TRBV12-3/TRBV12-4	TRBJ1-1	few	CASRDGRLSEAFF
TRBV12-3/TRBV12-4	TRBJ2-3	few	CASRPAGDTQYF
TRBV20-1	TRBJ1-6	.	CSAVDSPYNSPLHF
TRBV11-3	TRBJ1-1	.	CASSLDGTAVGTEAFF
TRBV6-2/TRBV6-3	TRBJ2-1	.	CASSKLGPYNEQFF
TRBV19	TRBJ2-7	few	CASSTRQTYEQYF
TRBV7-2	TRBJ2-1	.	CASSLLSGSYNEQFF
TRBV27	TRBJ2-7	.	CASSPGQEVVGQYF
TRBV30	TRBJ1-1	many	CAWSRGPDTEAFF
TRBV10-3	TRBJ2-6	few	CAISEKGTLSGANVLTF
TRBV6-2/TRBV6-3	TRBJ2-1	many	CASSVPRAPSSYNEQFF
TRBV7-9	TRBJ1-2	many	CASSPGTHGYTF
TRBV2	TRBJ2-3	few	CASARGGESTDTQYF
TRBV29-1	TRBJ1-2	few	CSVELTGPDDYGYTF
TRBV3-1	TRBJ1-5	.	CASSVGTGRQPQHF
TRBV27	TRBJ1-5	.	CASARAPRGPQHF
TRBV19	TRBJ2-3	few	CASSWLAGGDTQYF
TRBV11-2	TRBJ2-5	.	CASSFLRLSGRPSPTQYF
TRBV5-6	TRBJ2-5	few	CASFLGREETQYF
TRBV20-1	TRBJ2-2	.	CSAREQLVGLGYTGELFF
TRBV27	TRBJ1-2	few	CASGPPGTYGYTF
TRBV6-2/TRBV6-3	TRBJ2-7	few	CASRKDRPLTYEQYF
TRBV6-5	TRBJ2-3	many	CASSYSWSAVSTDTQYF
TRBV12-3/TRBV12-4	TRBJ1-5	few	CASSGHKTGDQPQHF
TRBV4-3	TRBJ2-7	many	CASSQDLAGGYEQYF
TRBV4-3	TRBJ2-1	many	CASSQDSVTNEQFF
TRBV4-2	TRBJ2-3	few	CASSQESGGRRDTQYF
TRBV6-2/TRBV6-3	TRBJ1-1	few	CASKGRGTQNTEAFF
TRBV9	TRBJ1-5	.	CASSVDEGGSQPQHF
TRBV12-5	TRBJ1-1	.	CASATGDHMTEAFF
TRBV27	TRBJ1-1	.	CASSLVREGSEAFF
TRBV7-9	TRBJ1-1	many	CASSFQGGTEAFF
TRBV3-1	TRBJ1-6	few	CATTGTTNSPLHF
TRBV29-1	TRBJ1-1	many	CSVEYGEGTEAFF
TRBV12-3/TRBV12-4	TRBJ2-3	many	CASSPGVGVDTQYF
TRBV6-2/TRBV6-3	TRBJ2-7	few	CASSYFQGPLSEQYF
TRBV9	TRBJ2-7	.	CASSVAGGTSGREQYF
TRBV11-2	TRBJ1-1	few	CASSKDRGGFTEAFF
TRBV10-3	TRBJ2-2	many	CAISPGGALELFF
TRBV27	TRBJ2-7	many	CASSLIQGASGVSYEQYF
TRBV6-2/TRBV6-3	TRBJ1-1	few	CASTYGTVNTEAFF
TRBV7-9	TRBJ1-1	few	CASSSLGRDTEAFF
TRBV29-1	TRBJ1-1	few	CSVAQGYEAFF